This TCR beta chain was captured by sequencing in a study of blood T cell repertoires in COVID-19. Study-level background: The cDNA or gDNA used as material had been derived from T cells, B-cell-depleted T cells, or PBMCs.

Sequenced by immunoSEQ multiplex PCR; TCRdb stores in-frame clones only, minus some. Here the sample spans about 410,000 clones, 70% to 90% being singletons. Patients from Seattle were sampled longitudinally, starting during active infection. The J segment lost 1 base and the V segment lost 2 bases, leaving 11 bases of the junction unmatched. CDR1 and CDR2 (germline): MNHEY, SVGEGT. CDR3 length: 18 residues. The TCR sequence derives from a woman in her thirties or forties with COVID-19, enrolled during active disease. This chain joins TRBV6-2 or TRBV6-3 and TRBJ1-2; 9 positions match TRBD1. What was sequenced was peripheral blood. CDR3 DNA sequence: TGTGCCAGCAGTTACCCTGGGACAGGGCAACCGCTTAACTATGGCTACACCTTC. As protein: CASSYPGTGQPLNYGYTF.